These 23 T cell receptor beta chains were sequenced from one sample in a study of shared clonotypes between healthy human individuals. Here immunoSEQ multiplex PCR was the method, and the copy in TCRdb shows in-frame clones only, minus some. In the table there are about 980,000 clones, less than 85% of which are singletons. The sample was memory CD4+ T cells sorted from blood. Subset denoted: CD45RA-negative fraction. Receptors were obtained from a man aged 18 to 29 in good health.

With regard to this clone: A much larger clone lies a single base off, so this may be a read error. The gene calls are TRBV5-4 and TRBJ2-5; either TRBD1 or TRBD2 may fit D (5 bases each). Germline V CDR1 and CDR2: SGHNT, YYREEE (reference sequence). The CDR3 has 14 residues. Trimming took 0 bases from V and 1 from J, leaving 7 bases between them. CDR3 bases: TGTGCCAGCAGCTTGGTGGGGGTCCAAGAGACCCAGTACTTC. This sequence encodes CASSLVGVQETQYF.

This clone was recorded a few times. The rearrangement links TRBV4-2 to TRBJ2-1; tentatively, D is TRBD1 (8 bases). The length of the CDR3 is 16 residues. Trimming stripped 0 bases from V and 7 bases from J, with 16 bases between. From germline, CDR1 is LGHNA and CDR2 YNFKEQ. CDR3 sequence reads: CASSQEHRGGRNEQFF. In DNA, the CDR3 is TGTGCCAGCAGCCAAGAACACAGGGGGGGAAGGAATGAGCAGTTCTTC.

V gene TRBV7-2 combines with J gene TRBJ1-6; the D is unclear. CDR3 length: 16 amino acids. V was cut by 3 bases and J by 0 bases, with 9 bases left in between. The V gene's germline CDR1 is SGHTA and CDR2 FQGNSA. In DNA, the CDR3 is TGTGCCAGCAGCTTTGGTAGATACTCCTATAATTCACCCCTCCACTTT. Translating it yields CASSFGRYSYNSPLHF.

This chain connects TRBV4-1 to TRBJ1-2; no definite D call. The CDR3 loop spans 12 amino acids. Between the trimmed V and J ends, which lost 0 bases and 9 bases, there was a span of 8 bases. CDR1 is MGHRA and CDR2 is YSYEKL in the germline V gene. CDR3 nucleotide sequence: TGCGCCAGCAGCCAAGACGTCGGCCGCTACACCTTC. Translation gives CASSQDVGRYTF.

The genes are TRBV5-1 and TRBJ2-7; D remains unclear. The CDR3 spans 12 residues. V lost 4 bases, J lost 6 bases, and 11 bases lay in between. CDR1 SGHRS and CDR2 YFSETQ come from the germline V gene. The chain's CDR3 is CASSQYPSEQYF. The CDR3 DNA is TGCGCCAGCAGCCAATATCCAAGCGAGCAGTACTTC. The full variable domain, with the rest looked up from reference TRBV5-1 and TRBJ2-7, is KAGVTQTPRYLIKTRGQQVTLSCSPISGHRSVSWYQQTPGQGLQFLFEYFSETQRNKGNFPGRFSGRQFSNSRSEMNVSTLELGDSALYLCASSQYPSEQYFGPGTRLTVT.

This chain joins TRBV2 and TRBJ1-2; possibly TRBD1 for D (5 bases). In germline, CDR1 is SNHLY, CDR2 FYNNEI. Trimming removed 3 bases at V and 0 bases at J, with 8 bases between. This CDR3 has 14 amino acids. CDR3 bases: TGTGCCAGCAGTGAGACAGCCTCTAACTATGGCTACACCTTC. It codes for CASSETASNYGYTF.

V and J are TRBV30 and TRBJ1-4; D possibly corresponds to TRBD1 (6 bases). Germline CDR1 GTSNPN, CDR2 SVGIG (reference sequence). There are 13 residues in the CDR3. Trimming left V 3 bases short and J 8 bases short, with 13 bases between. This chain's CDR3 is CAWSNRVGEKLFF. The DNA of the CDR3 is TGTGCCTGGAGCAACAGGGTTGGCGAAAAACTGTTTTTT.

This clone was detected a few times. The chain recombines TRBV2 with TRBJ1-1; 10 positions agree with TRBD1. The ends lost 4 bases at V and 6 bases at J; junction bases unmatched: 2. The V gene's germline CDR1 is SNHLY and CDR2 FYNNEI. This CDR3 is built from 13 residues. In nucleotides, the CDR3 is TGTGCCAGCAGTGCGACAGGGGGCTCTGAAGCTTTCTTT. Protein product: CASSATGGSEAFF. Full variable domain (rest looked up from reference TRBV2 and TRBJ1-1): EPEVTQTPSHQVTQMGQEVILRCVPISNHLYFYWYRQILGQKVEFLVSFYNNEISEKSEIFDDQFSVERPDGSNFTLKIRSTKLEDSAMYFCASSATGGSEAFFGQGTRLTVV.

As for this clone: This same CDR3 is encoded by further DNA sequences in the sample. CDR3 in amino acids: CASSISPGNSPLHF. CDR3 sequence (DNA): TGTGCCAGTAGTATCAGTCCGGGAAATTCACCCCTCCACTTT. This sequence joins TRBV19 and TRBJ1-6, with D uncertain. V was shortened by 3 bases and J by 7 bases, with 10 bases between the two germline ends. Germline V CDR1 and CDR2: LNHDA, SQIVND (reference sequence). The CDR3 sequence is 14 residues long.

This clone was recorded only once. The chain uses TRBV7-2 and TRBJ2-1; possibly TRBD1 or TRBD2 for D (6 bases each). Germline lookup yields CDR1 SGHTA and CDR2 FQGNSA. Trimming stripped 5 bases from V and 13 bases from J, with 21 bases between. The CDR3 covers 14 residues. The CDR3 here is CASSQPKGGGAQFF. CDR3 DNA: TGTGCCAGCAGCCAACCAAAGGGGGGCGGGGCCCAGTTCTTC. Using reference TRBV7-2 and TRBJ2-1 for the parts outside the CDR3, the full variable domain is GAGVSQSPSNKVTEKGKDVELRCDPISGHTALYWYRQSLGQGLEFLIYFQGNSAPDKSGLPSDRFSAERTGGSVSTLTIQRTQQEDSAVYLCASSQPKGGGAQFFGPGTRLTVL.

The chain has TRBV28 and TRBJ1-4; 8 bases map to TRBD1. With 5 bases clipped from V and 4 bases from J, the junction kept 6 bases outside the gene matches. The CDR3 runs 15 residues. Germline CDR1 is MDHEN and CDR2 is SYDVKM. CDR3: CASSPATGVNEKLFF. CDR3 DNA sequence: TGTGCCAGCAGTCCCGCGACAGGGGTTAATGAAAAACTGTTTTTT.

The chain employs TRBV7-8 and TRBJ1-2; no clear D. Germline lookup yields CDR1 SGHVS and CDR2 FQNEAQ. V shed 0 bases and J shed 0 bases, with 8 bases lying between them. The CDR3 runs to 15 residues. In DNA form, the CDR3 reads TGTGCCAGCAGCTTAGCTGTGGGATCTAACTATGGCTACACCTTC. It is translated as CASSLAVGSNYGYTF.

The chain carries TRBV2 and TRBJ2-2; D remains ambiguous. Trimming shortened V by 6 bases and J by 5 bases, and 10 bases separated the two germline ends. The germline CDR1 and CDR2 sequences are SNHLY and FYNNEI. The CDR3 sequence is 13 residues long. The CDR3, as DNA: TGTGCCAGCAGACCGGGCCAAACCGGGGAGCTGTTTTTT. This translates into CASRPGQTGELFF.

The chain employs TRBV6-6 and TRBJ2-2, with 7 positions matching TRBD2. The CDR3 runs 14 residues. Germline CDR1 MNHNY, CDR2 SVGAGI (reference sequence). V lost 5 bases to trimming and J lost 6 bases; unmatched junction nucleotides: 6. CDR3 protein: CASSGGGGSGELFF. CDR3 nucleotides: TGTGCCAGCAGTGGGGGGGGAGGCTCCGGGGAGCTGTTTTTT.

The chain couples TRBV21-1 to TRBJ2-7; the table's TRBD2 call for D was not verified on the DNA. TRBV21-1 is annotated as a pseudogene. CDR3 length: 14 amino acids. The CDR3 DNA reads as TGTGCCAGCAGACGGGCGGGGGGCCCCTACGAGCAGTACTTC. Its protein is CASRRAGGPYEQYF.

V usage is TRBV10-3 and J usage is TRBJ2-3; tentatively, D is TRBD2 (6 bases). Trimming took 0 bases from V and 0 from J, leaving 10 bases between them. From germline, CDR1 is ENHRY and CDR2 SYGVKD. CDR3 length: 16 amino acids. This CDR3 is CAISESGTPSTDTQYF. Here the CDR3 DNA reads TGTGCCATCAGTGAGTCCGGGACTCCTAGCACAGATACGCAGTATTTT.

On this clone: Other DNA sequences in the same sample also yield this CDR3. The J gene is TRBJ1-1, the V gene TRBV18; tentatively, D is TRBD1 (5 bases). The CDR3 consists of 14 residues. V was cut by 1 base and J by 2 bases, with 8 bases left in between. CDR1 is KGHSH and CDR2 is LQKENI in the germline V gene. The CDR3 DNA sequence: TGTGCCAGCTCACCACGGGACGGAAACACTGAAGCTTTCTTT. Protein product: CASSPRDGNTEAFF.

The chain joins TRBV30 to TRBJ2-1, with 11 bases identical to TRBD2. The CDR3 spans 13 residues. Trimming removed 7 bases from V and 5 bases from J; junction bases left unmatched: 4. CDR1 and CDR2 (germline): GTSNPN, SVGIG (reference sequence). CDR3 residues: CASPGLADNEQFF. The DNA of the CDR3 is TGTGCCTCCCCGGGACTAGCGGACAATGAGCAGTTCTTC. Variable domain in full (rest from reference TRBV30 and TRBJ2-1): SQTIHQWPATLVQPVGSPLSLECTVEGTSNPNLYWYRQAAGRGLQLLFYSVGIGQISSEVPQNLSASRPQDRQFILSSKKLLLSDSGFYLCASPGLADNEQFFGPGTRLTVL.

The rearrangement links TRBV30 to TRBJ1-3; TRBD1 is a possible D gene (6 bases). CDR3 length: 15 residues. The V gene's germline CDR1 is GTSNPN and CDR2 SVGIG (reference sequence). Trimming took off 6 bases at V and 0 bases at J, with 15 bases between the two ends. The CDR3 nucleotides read TGTGCCTGCCTACCACAGGGCCTCTCTGGAAACACCATATATTTT. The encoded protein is CACLPQGLSGNTIYF.

CDR3 sequence reads: CASSRTAVTYNSPLHF. In DNA form, the CDR3 reads TGTGCCAGCAGCAGGACAGCCGTAACCTATAATTCACCCCTCCACTTT. The chain has TRBV27 and TRBJ1-6, with D possibly TRBD1 on 6 matching bases. The CDR3 is 16 amino acids. The V end was cut by 6 bases, the J end by 2 bases, with 14 bases between. Germline V CDR1 and CDR2: MNHEY, SMNVEV (reference sequence).

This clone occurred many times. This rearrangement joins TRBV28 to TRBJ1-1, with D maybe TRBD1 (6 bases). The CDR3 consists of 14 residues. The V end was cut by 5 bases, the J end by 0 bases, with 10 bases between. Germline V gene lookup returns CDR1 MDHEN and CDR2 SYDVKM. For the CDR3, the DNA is TGTGCCAGCAGTCCGGACAGACTGAACACTGAAGCTTTCTTT. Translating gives CASSPDRLNTEAFF.

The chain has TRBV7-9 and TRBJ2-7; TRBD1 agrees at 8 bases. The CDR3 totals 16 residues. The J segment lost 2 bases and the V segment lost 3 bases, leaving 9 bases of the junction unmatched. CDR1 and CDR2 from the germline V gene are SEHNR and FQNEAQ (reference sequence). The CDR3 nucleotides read TGTGCCAGCAGCTTTACATACGGGACAGGTACCTACGAGCAGTACTTC. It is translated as CASSFTYGTGTYEQYF.

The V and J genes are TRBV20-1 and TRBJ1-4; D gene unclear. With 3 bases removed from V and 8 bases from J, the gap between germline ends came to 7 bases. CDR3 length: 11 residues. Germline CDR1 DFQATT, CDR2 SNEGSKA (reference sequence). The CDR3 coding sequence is TGCAGTGCTAGGGCTGGCGAAAAACTGTTTTTT. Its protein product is CSARAGEKLFF.